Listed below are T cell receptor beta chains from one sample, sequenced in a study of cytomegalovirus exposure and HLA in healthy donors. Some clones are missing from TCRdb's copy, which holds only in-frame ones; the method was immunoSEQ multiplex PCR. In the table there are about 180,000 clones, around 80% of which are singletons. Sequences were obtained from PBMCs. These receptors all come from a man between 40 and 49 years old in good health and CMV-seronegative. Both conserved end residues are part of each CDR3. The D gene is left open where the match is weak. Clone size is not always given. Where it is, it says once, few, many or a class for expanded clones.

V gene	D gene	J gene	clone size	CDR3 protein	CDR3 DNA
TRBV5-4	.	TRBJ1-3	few	CASSSLQGSGNTIYF	TGTGCCAGCAGCTCGCTACAGGGATCTGGAAACACCATATATTTT
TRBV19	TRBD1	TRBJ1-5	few	CASSEDRGRNQPQHF	TGTGCCAGTAGCGAGGACAGGGGTCGTAATCAGCCCCAGCATTTT
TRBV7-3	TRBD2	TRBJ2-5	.	CASSTLLASQETQYF	TGTGCCAGCAGCACCCTACTAGCGTCGCAAGAGACCCAGTACTTC
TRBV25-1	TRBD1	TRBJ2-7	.	CASSELDRGEQYF	TGTGCCAGCAGTGAGCTCGACAGGGGCGAGCAGTACTTC
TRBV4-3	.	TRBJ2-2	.	CASSQGSSVNTGELFF	TGCGCCAGCAGCCAAGGTTCCAGTGTGAACACCGGGGAGCTGTTTTTT
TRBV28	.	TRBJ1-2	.	CASSSRGPTPTIGYTF	TGTGCCAGCAGTTCCAGGGGTCCCACCCCGACTATTGGCTACACCTTC
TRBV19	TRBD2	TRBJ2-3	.	CASSYLAGVGDTQYF	TGTGCCAGTAGTTACCTAGCGGGAGTTGGAGATACGCAGTATTTT
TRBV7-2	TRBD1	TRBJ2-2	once	CASKPRQGNTGELFF	TGTGCCAGCAAACCTCGACAGGGAAACACCGGGGAGCTGTTTTTT
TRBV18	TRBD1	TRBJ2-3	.	CASAEGTGVTDTQYF	TGTGCCAGCGCCGAAGGGACAGGGGTCACAGATACGCAGTATTTT
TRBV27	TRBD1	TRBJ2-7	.	CASSPAGQAYEQYF	TGTGCCAGCAGTCCGGCGGGACAGGCCTACGAGCAGTACTTC
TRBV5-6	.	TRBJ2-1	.	CASSFQFNEQFF	TGTGCCAGCAGCTTTCAGTTCAATGAGCAGTTCTTC
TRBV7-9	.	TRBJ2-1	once	CASSLGVGALSYNEQFF	TGTGCCAGCAGCTTAGGGGTAGGGGCCCTCTCCTACAATGAGCAGTTCTTC
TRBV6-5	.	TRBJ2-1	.	CASSYIRPRGNEQFF	TGTGCCAGCAGTTACATCAGGCCCCGGGGCAATGAGCAGTTCTTC
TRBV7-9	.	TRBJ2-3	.	CASSLLGAGGIDTQYF	TGTGCCAGCAGCTTACTTGGAGCGGGCGGTATAGATACGCAGTATTTT
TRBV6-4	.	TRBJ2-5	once	CASSDSMTRETQYF	TGTGCCAGCAGTGACTCGATGACACGCGAGACCCAGTACTTC
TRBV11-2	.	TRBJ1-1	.	CASSSRIEAFF	TGTGCCAGCAGCTCGCGGATTGAAGCTTTCTTT
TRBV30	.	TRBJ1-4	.	CAWGKRTATNEKLFF	TGTGCCTGGGGAAAAAGGACAGCAACTAATGAAAAACTGTTTTTT